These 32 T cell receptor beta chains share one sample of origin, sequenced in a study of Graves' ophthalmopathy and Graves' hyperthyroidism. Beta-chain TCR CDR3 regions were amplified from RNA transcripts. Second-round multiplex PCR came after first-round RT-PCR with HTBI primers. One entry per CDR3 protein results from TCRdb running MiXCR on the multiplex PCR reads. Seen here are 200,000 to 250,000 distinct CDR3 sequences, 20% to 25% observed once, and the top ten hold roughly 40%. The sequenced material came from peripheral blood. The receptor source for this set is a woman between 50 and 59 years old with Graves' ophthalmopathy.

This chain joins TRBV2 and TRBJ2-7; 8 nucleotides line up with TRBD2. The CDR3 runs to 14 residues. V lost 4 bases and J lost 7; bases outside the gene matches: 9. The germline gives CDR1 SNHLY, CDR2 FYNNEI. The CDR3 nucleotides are TGTGCCAGCAGTGGGACTGGACTAGCTGTTGAGCAGTACTTC. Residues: CASSGTGLAVEQYF. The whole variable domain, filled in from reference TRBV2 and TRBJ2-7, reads EPEVTQTPSHQVTQMGQEVILRCVPISNHLYFYWYRQILGQKVEFLVSFYNNEISEKSEIFDDQFSVERPDGSNFTLKIRSTKLEDSAMYFCASSGTGLAVEQYFGPGTRLTVT.

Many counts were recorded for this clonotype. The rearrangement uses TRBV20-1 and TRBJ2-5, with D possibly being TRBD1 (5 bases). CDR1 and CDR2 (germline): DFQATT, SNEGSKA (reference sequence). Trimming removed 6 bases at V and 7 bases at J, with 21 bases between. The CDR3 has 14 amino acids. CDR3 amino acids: CSALQANRVRTQYF. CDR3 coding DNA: TGCAGTGCCCTACAGGCGAATAGAGTGAGGACCCAGTACTTC.

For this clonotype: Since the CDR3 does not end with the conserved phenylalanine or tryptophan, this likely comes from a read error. The CDR3 loop reads CASSQHARTDEQYS. The DNA for the CDR3 is TGCGCCAGCAGCCAACATGCCAGGACTGACGAGCAGTACTCC. This chain joins TRBV4-1 and TRBJ2-7; maybe TRBD2 (5 bases). CDR1 is MGHRA, CDR2 YSYEKL, per germline. The V end was cut by 2 bases, the J end by 5 bases, with 13 bases between. The CDR3 loop spans 14 amino acids.

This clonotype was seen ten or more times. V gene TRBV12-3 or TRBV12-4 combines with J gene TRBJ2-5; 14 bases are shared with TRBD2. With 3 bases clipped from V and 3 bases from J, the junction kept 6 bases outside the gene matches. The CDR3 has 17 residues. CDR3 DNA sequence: TGTGCCAGCAGTTTTACCGGGACTAGCGGGAGAAAAGAGACCCAGTACTTC. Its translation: CASSFTGTSGRKETQYF.

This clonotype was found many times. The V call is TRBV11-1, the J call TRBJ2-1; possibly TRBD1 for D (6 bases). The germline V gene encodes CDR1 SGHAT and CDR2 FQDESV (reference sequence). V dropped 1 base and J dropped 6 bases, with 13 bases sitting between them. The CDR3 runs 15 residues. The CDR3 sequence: CASSLEGGSINEQFF. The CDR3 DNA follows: TGTGCCAGCAGCTTAGAAGGGGGTAGTATCAATGAGCAGTTCTTC. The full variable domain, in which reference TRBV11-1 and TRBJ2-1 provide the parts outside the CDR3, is EAEVAQSPRYKITEKSQAVAFWCDPISGHATLYWYRQILGQGPELLVQFQDESVVDDSQLPKDRFSAERLKGVDSTLKIQPAELGDSAMYLCASSLEGGSINEQFFGPGTRLTVL.

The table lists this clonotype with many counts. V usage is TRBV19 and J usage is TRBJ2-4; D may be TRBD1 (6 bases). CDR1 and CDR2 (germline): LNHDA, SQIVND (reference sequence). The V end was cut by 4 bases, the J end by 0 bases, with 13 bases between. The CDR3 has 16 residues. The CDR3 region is CASSTLTGLAKNIQYF. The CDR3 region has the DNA TGTGCCAGTAGTACCCTAACAGGGTTAGCCAAAAACATTCAGTACTTC.

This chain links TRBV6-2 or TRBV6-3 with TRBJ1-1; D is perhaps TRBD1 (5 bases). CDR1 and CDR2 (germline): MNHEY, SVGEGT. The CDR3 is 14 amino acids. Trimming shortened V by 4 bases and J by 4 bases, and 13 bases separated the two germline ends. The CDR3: CASSWGVGATEAFF. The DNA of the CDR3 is TGTGCCAGCAGTTGGGGGGTCGGGGCCACTGAAGCTTTCTTT.

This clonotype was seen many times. CDR3 nucleotides: TGTGCCAGTAGTCTGACAGGGGAGCGTTCACCCCTCCACTTT. Its translation: CASSLTGERSPLHF. The chain joins TRBV19 to TRBJ1-6; 8 bases are shared with TRBD1. The V gene end was trimmed by 5 bases and the J gene end by 9 bases; junction bases not matched to a gene: 6. The CDR3 is 14 amino acids. Germline loops: CDR1 LNHDA, CDR2 SQIVND (reference sequence).

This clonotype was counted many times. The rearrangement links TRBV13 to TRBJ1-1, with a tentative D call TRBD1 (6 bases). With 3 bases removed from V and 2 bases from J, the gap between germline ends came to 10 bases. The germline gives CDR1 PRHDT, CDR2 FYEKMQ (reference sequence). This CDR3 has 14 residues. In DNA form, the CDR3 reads TGTGCCAGCAGCTTTCAGGGGCCCAACACTGAAGCTTTCTTT. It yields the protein CASSFQGPNTEAFF.

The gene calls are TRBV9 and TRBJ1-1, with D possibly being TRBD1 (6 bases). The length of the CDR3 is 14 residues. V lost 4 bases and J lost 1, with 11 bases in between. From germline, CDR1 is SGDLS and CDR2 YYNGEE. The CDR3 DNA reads TGTGCCAGCAGCCCCTTGGACAGGAACACTGAAGCTTTCTTT. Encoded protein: CASSPLDRNTEAFF.

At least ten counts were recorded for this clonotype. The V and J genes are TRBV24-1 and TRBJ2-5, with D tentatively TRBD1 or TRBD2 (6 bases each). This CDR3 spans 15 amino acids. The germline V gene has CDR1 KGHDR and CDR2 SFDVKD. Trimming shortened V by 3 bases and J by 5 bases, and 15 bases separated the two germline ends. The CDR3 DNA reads TGTGCCACCAGTGATCCGAGGGTAGGGGGGGAGACCCAGTACTTC. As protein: CATSDPRVGGETQYF.

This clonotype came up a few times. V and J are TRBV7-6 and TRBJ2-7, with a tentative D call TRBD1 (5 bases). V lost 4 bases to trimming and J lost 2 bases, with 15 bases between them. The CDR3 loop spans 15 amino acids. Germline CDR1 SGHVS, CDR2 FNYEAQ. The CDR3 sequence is CASSSLGTGPYEQYF. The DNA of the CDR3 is TGTGCCAGCAGCTCCCTCGGAACAGGACCCTACGAGCAGTACTTC.

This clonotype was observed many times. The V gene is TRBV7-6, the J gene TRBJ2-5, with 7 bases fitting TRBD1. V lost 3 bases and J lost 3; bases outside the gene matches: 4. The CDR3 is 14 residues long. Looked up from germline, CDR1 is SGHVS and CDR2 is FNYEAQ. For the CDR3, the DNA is TGTGCCAGCAGCTTCGGGACAGCGAAAGAGACCCAGTACTTC. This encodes CASSFGTAKETQYF.

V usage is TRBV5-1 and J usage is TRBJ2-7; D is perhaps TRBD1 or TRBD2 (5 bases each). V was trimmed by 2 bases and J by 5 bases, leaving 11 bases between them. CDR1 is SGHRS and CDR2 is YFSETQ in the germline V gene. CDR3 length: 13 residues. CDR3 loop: CASSFGDAHEQYF. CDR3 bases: TGCGCCAGCAGCTTCGGGGACGCCCACGAGCAGTACTTC.

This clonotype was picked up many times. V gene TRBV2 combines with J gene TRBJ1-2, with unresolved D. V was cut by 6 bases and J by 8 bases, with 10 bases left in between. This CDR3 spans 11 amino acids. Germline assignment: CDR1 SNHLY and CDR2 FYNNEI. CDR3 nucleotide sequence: TGTGCCAGCAGCCTCTTAGGGGGCTACACCTTC. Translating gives CASSLLGGYTF.

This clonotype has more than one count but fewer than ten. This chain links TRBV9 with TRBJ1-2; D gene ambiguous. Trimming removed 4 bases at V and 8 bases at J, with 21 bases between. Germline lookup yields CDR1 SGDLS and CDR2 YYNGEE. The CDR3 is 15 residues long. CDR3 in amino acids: CASSLGSVSLLGYTF. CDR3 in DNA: TGTGCCAGCAGCCTAGGATCGGTGAGCCTCCTCGGCTACACCTTC.

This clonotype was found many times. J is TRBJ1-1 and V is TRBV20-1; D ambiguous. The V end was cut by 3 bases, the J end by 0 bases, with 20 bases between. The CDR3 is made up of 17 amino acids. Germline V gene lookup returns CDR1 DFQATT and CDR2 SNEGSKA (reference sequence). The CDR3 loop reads CSASVSSGKTLNTEAFF. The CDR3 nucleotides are TGCAGTGCTAGTGTCTCGTCAGGAAAAACATTGAACACTGAAGCTTTCTTT.

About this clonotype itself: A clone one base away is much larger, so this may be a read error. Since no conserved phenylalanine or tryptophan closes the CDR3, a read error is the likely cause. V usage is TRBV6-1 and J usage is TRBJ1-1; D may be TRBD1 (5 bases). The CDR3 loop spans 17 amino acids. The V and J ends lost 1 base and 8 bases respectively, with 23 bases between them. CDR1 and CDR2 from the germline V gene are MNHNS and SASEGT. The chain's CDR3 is CASSEEGPVGWGSEAFL. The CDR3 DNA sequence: TGTGCCAGCAGTGAAGAAGGGCCCGTGGGGTGGGGGTCGGAAGCTTTCCTT.

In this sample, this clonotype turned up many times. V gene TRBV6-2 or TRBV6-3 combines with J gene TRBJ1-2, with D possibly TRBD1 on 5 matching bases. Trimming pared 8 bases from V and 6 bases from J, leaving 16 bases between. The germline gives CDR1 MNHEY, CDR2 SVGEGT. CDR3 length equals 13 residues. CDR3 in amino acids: CASLTRQNNGYTF. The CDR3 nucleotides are TGTGCCAGCCTTACCCGACAGAATAATGGCTACACCTTC.

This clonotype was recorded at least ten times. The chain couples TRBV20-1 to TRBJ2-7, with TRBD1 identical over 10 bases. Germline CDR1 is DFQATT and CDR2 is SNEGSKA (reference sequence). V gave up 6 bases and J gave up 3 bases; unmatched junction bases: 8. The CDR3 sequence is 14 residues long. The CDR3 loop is CSARGDRGYYEQYF. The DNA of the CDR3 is TGCAGTGCAAGGGGGGACAGGGGTTACTACGAGCAGTACTTC.

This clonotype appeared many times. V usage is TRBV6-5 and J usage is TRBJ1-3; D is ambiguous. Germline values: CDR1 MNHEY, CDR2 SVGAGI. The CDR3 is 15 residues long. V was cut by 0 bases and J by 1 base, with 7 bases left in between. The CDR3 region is CASSYSVGSGNTIYF. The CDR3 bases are TGTGCCAGCAGTTACTCGGTAGGATCTGGAAACACCATATATTTT.

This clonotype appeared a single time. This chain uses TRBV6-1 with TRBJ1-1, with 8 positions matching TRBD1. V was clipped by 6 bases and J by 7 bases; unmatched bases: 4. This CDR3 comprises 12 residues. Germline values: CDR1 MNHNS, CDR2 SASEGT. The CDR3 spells CASRTGELEAFF. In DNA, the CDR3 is TGTGCCAGCAGGACAGGGGAACTTGAAGCTTTCTTT.

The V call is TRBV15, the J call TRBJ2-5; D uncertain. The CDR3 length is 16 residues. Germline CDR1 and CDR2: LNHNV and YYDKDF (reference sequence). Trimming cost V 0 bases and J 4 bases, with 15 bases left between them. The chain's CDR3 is CATSRDRKGIRETQYF. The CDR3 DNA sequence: TGTGCCACCAGCAGAGATAGGAAAGGGATTCGAGAGACCCAGTACTTC.

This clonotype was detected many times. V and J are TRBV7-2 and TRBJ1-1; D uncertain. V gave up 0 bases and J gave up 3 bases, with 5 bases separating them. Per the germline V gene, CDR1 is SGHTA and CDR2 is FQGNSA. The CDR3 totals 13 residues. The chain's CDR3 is CASSLARYTEAFF. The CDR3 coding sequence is TGTGCCAGCAGCTTAGCCAGGTACACTGAAGCTTTCTTT.

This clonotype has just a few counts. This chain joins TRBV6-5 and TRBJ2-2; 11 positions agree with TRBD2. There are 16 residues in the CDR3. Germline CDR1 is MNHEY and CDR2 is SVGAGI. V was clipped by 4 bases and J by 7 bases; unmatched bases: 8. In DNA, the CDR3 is TGTGCCAGCAGTTTCCTTAGCGGGAGGGTCGGCGGGGAGCTGTTTTTT. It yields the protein CASSFLSGRVGGELFF.

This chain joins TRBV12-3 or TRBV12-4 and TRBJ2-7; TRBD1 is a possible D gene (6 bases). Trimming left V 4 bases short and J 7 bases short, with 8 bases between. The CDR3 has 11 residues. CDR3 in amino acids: CASSSGTEQYF. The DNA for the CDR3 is TGTGCCAGCAGTTCAGGGACAGAGCAGTACTTC.

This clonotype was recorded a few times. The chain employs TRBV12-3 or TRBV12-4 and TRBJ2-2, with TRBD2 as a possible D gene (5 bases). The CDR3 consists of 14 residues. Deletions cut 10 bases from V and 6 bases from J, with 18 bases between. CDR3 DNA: TGTGCCATCCGTATGACTAAAGGATCCGGGGAGCTGTTTTTT. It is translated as CAIRMTKGSGELFF.

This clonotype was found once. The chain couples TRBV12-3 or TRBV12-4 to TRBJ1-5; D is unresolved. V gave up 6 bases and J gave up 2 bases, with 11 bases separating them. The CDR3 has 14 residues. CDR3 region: CASSLHVGNQPQHF. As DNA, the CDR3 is TGTGCCAGCAGCCTGCACGTTGGCAATCAGCCCCAGCATTTT.

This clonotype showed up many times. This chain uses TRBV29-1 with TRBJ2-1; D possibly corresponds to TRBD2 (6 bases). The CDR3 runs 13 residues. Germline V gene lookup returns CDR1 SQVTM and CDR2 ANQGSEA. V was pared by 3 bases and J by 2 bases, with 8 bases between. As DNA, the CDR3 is TGCAGCGTTGAGACTAGAACCTACAATGAGCAGTTCTTC. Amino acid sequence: CSVETRTYNEQFF.

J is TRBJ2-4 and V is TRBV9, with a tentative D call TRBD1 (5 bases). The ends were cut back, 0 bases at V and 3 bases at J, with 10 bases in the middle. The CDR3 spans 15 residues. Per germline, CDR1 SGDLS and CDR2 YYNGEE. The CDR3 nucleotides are TGTGCCAGCAGCGTAGGTCAGGGCTTCAAAAACATTCAGTACTTC. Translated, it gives CASSVGQGFKNIQYF.

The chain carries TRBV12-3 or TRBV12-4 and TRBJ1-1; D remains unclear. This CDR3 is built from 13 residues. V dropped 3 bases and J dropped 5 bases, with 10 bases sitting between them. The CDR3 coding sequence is TGTGCCAGCAGTTTGACCCGGAGGACTGAAGCTTTCTTT. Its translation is CASSLTRRTEAFF.

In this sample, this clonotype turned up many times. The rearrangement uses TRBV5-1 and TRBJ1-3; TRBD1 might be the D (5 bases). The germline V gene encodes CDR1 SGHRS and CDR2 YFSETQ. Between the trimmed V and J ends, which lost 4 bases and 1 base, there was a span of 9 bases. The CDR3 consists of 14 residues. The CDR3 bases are TGCGCCAGCAGCGACGGGACTTCTGGAAACACCATATATTTT. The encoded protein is CASSDGTSGNTIYF.